One sample yielded the 5 T cell receptor beta chains listed below, sequenced in a study of blood T cell repertoires in COVID-19. Using immunoSEQ multiplex PCR, the repertoire was profiled, and TCRdb retains in-frame clones only, with some absent. This table holds 330,000 or so clones, around 87% found once. The sequenced material came from PBMCs or T cells enriched from blood (not recorded which). Receptor source: a man in his forties in a cohort exposed to, infected with or recovered from COVID-19 (not recorded which).

The chain has TRBV24-1 and TRBJ2-1; the D gene is possibly TRBD2 (5 bases). The germline CDR1 and CDR2 sequences are KGHDR and SFDVKD. Trimming left V 4 bases short and J 0 bases short, with 12 bases between. CDR3 length: 16 amino acids. The CDR3 coding sequence is TGTGCCACCAGTGAACCGAGCGGCGTCTCCTACAATGAGCAGTTCTTC. This sequence encodes CATSEPSGVSYNEQFF.

The chain has TRBV2 and TRBJ1-4; 9 bases match TRBD1. CDR1 is SNHLY, CDR2 FYNNEI, per germline. The CDR3 loop spans 15 amino acids. J lost 7 bases, V lost 0 bases, and 3 bases had no gene match. For the CDR3, the DNA is TGTGCCAGCAGTGAAGCGGGGACAGGGACTGAAAAACTGTTTTTT. This translates into CASSEAGTGTEKLFF.

The V gene is TRBV6-5, the J gene TRBJ2-1, with 11 bases that match TRBD2. The CDR3 length is 15 residues. In germline, CDR1 is MNHEY, CDR2 SVGAGI. The V and J ends lost 6 bases and 8 bases, in that order; junction bases with no gene match: 9. The CDR3 loop is CASSSGTSGVDEQFF. The CDR3 DNA is TGTGCCAGCAGCTCCGGGACTAGCGGAGTAGATGAGCAGTTCTTC.

The chain uses TRBV25-1 and TRBJ1-6; tentatively, D is TRBD1 (6 bases). The CDR3 is 14 amino acids. V was shortened by 4 bases and J by 3 bases, with 7 bases between the two germline ends. Germline CDR1 MGHDK, CDR2 SYGVNS. The CDR3 loop reads CASSGTVYNSPLHF. CDR3 in DNA: TGTGCCAGCAGTGGGACAGTCTATAATTCACCCCTCCACTTT.

V gene TRBV5-8 combines with J gene TRBJ2-3; 12 bases are a match to TRBD2. This CDR3 comprises 15 residues. Losses at the gene ends were 2 bases for V and 7 bases for J; bases not matched to a gene: 5. The germline CDR1 and CDR2 sequences are SGHTS and YDEGEE. DNA of the CDR3: TGTGCCAGCAGCTTTCGGACTAGCGGGACGAATACGCAGTATTTT. It translates to CASSFRTSGTNTQYF. Drawing the rest from reference TRBV5-8 and TRBJ2-3, the complete variable domain is EAGVTQSPTHLIKTRGQQATLRCSPISGHTSVYWYQQALGLGLQFLLWYDEGEERNRGNFPPRFSGRQFPNYSSELNVNALELEDSALYLCASSFRTSGTNTQYFGPGTRLTVL.